This TCR beta chain was recovered during a study of blood T cells in healthy people across ages. Background on the study: T cells yielded about one barcoded beta molecule per two cells through template switching. General study points: Versus aged donors, long-lived donors had higher diversity and more naive CD4+ cells.

A J-beta primer mix and a sample-barcoded 5' primer were used in a second PCR of about 7 to 12 cycles. Each CDR3 protein is one row after TCRdb ran MiXCR on the 5' RACE reads. The sample lists more than 450,000 distinct CDR3 sequences; roughly a quarter were seen once. This clonotype was recorded once. Its target is unknown. The V gene's germline CDR1 is SGHVS and CDR2 FQNEAQ. This CDR3 region has 18 residues. V was shortened by 1 base and J by 1 base, with 19 bases between the two germline ends. The same sample was also used in a study of T cells of mothers and their children.

The chain is built from TRBV7-8 and TRBJ2-5, with D possibly being TRBD1 (6 bases). This clonotype was sampled from a boy between 2 and 10 years old in good health. The sample consisted of blood. CDR3 residues: CASSLVVPYRELQETQYF. DNA of the CDR3: TGTGCCAGCAGCTTAGTTGTCCCCTACAGGGAGCTCCAAGAGACCCAGTACTTC.